The clone carrying this T cell receptor (beta chain) was counted ten times or more. The sample originates from a study of T cells in Graves' hyperthyroidism and ophthalmopathy. Amplification yielded TCR beta CDR3 regions, with RNA transcripts as the source. Researchers ran a first-round RT-PCR on the TCR CDR3 using the HTBI primer set. TCRdb re-analysed the multiplex PCR reads in MiXCR, keeping a single row per CDR3 protein. The sample holds more than 650,000 distinct CDR3 sequences, approximately 14% seen once. V was clipped by 2 bases and J by 2 bases, with 9 bases between them. The CDR3 extends over 14 amino acids. CDR1 KGHSH and CDR2 LQKENI come from the germline V gene. Patients were aged 18 to 65, had disease duration under 2 months, and had newly diagnosed hyperthyroidism.

This chain links TRBV18 with TRBJ2-5; unclear D gene. This clonotype originated in a woman between 18 and 29 years old with Graves' hyperthyroidism. Sequences were obtained from blood. CDR3: CASSPGNPQETQYF. Written as DNA, the CDR3 is TGTGCCAGCTCACCAGGGAATCCACAAGAGACCCAGTACTTC.